A single sample is the source of the 29 T cell receptor beta chains below, sequenced in a study of Tregs in tolerant kidney transplant recipients. Produced via immunoSEQ multiplex PCR; TCRdb's table is partial and in-frame only. Of about 77,000 clones in the sample, 95% to 98% were seen once. Source: CD4+ T cells from blood, taken before the transplant. Every receptor here comes from a human donor who received a combined kidney and bone marrow transplant.

This clone has just one count. The chain is built from TRBV5-1 and TRBJ1-1; D is uncertain. The CDR3 has 17 amino acids. The germline V gene encodes CDR1 SGHRS and CDR2 YFSETQ. Trimming took 0 bases from V and 0 from J, leaving 15 bases between them. The CDR3 region is CASSLAGIRRVNTEAFF. The CDR3 bases are TGCGCCAGCAGCTTGGCTGGTATACGCCGGGTGAACACTGAAGCTTTCTTT. Filled out from reference TRBV5-1 and TRBJ1-1, the complete variable domain reads KAGVTQTPRYLIKTRGQQVTLSCSPISGHRSVSWYQQTPGQGLQFLFEYFSETQRNKGNFPGRFSGRQFSNSRSEMNVSTLELGDSALYLCASSLAGIRRVNTEAFFGQGTRLTVV.

This clone has a single count. The genes are TRBV29-1 and TRBJ2-5; tentatively, D is TRBD2 (6 bases). Germline V gene data show CDR1 as SQVTM and CDR2 as ANQGSEA. Trimming stripped 4 bases from V and 2 bases from J, with 17 bases between. This CDR3 spans 15 amino acids. The CDR3 loop is CSVGRAAGEQETQYF. The CDR3, as DNA: TGCAGCGTTGGCCGGGCAGCGGGCGAACAAGAGACCCAGTACTTC.

The chain is built from TRBV7-3 and TRBJ2-2; no firm D call. Germline CDR1 reads SGHTA; CDR2 reads FQGTGA. CDR3 length: 12 residues. Trimming pared 5 bases from V and 5 bases from J, leaving 6 bases between. The DNA of the CDR3 is TGTGCCAGCAGCCCTTTAACCGGGGAGCTGTTTTTT. This translates into CASSPLTGELFF.

This clone was found once. The chain has TRBV7-3 and TRBJ1-1; D ambiguous. Germline V gives CDR1 SGHTA, CDR2 FQGTGA. The CDR3 totals 13 residues. Trimming removed 3 bases from V and 1 base from J, with 6 bases in between. DNA of the CDR3: TGTGCCAGCAGCTTCCCAGGGAACACTGAAGCTTTCTTT. Translating gives CASSFPGNTEAFF. Full variable domain (outside the CDR3, taken from reference TRBV7-3 and TRBJ1-1): GAGVSQTPSNKVTEKGKYVELRCDPISGHTALYWYRQSLGQGPEFLIYFQGTGAADDSGLPNDRFFAVRPEGSVSTLKIQRTERGDSAVYLCASSFPGNTEAFFGQGTRLTVV.

The chain has TRBV4-1 and TRBJ1-3; D may be TRBD1 (5 bases). The CDR3 contains 15 residues. The germline V gene has CDR1 MGHRA and CDR2 YSYEKL. Trimming shortened V by 1 base and J by 4 bases, and 11 bases separated the two germline ends. CDR3 loop: CASSQAGGSGNTIYF. CDR3 DNA sequence: TGCGCCAGCAGCCAAGCGGGGGGTTCGGGAAACACCATATATTTT.

The rearrangement uses TRBV27 and TRBJ2-7, with 9 positions matching TRBD1. Germline V gene lookup returns CDR1 MNHEY and CDR2 SMNVEV (reference sequence). The CDR3 runs to 13 residues. J lost 4 bases, V lost 5 bases, and 3 bases had no gene match. The CDR3 nucleotides read TGTGCCAGCAGTACGACAGGGGGGTACGAGCAGTACTTC. It is translated as CASSTTGGYEQYF.

The rearrangement uses TRBV19 and TRBJ2-6, with D possibly TRBD2 on 6 matching bases. The CDR3 extends over 16 amino acids. V lost 4 bases and J 3 bases, leaving 13 bases between the germline ends. The germline CDR1 and CDR2 sequences are LNHDA and SQIVND (reference sequence). DNA for the CDR3: TGTGCCAGTAGTACCTCCGGGGGAGGTGGGGCCAACGTCCTGACTTTC. Amino acid sequence: CASSTSGGGGANVLTF.

This sequence joins TRBV6-1 and TRBJ2-3; 8 nucleotides agree with TRBD2. V lost 2 bases and J lost 5; bases outside the gene matches: 3. This CDR3 has 14 amino acids. Germline V gene lookup returns CDR1 MNHNS and CDR2 SASEGT. The CDR3 sequence: CASSESGGRDTQYF. As DNA, the CDR3 is TGTGCCAGCAGTGAATCGGGGGGGAGAGATACGCAGTATTTT.

This clone was observed a single time. The V gene is TRBV4-1, the J gene TRBJ2-3; D is possibly TRBD1 (6 bases). CDR1 and CDR2 (germline): MGHRA, YSYEKL. The V gene lost 2 bases and the J gene lost 3 bases, with 18 bases spanning the gap. This CDR3 is 17 amino acids long. CDR3 DNA sequence: TGCGCCAGCAGCCAATTCAGGGGTACGATTCGGACAGATACGCAGTATTTT. Translated: CASSQFRGTIRTDTQYF.

The chain links TRBV11-3 to TRBJ2-1, with D perhaps TRBD1 (6 bases). The CDR3 has 13 residues. The V gene's germline CDR1 is SGHNT and CDR2 YENEEA. Trimming shortened V by 1 base and J by 10 bases, and 11 bases separated the two germline ends. CDR3 loop: CASSLVLGGEQFF. The CDR3 bases are TGTGCCAGCAGCTTAGTCCTTGGGGGCGAGCAGTTCTTC.

The gene calls are TRBV7-2 and TRBJ2-7; 9 bases map to TRBD1. From germline, CDR1 is SGHTA and CDR2 FQGNSA. J was trimmed by 5 bases and V by 1 base; bases with no gene match: 6. The length of the CDR3 is 15 residues. CDR3 loop: CASSLVDRGPDEQYF. Written as DNA, the CDR3 is TGTGCCAGCAGCTTAGTGGACAGGGGTCCTGACGAGCAGTACTTC.

The V call is TRBV5-4, the J call TRBJ2-5, with TRBD2 matching over 7 bases. V was clipped by 6 bases and J by 3 bases; unmatched bases: 8. The CDR3 has 14 residues. CDR1 and CDR2 (germline): SGHNT, YYREEE (reference sequence). The CDR3 DNA reads as TGTGCCAGCACCGCGGTGGGAGGGAAAGAGACCCAGTACTTC. Translation gives CASTAVGGKETQYF.

The rearrangement uses TRBV19 and TRBJ1-1; possibly TRBD1 for D (6 bases). CDR1 is LNHDA, CDR2 SQIVND, per germline (reference sequence). V dropped 4 bases and J dropped 8 bases, with 17 bases sitting between them. The CDR3 is 14 amino acids. CDR3 region: CASSRLPRGGEAFF. CDR3 DNA: TGTGCCAGTAGTAGACTCCCCAGGGGAGGGGAAGCTTTCTTT.

This chain uses TRBV27 with TRBJ2-3; 8 bases line up with TRBD2. This CDR3 has 16 amino acids. Per germline, CDR1 MNHEY and CDR2 SMNVEV (reference sequence). The J segment lost 4 bases and the V segment lost 2 bases, leaving 8 bases of the junction unmatched. CDR3 nucleotide sequence: TGTGCCAGCAGTTTAGAGCGGGAGTCCGTCCCAGATACGCAGTATTTT. Protein product: CASSLERESVPDTQYF.

The chain couples TRBV5-4 to TRBJ1-2, with 12 bases that match TRBD1. Trimming cost V 4 bases and J 4 bases; bases outside gene matches: 11. The V gene's germline CDR1 is SGHNT and CDR2 YYREEE (reference sequence). The CDR3 length is 17 residues. This CDR3 is CASSPGGDRGRGYGYTF. The DNA for the CDR3 is TGTGCCAGCAGCCCGGGAGGGGACAGGGGGCGCGGCTATGGCTACACCTTC.

The V gene is TRBV7-9, the J gene TRBJ2-1; TRBD2 is a possible D gene (7 bases). With 2 bases removed from V and 6 bases from J, the gap between germline ends came to 14 bases. The germline V gene has CDR1 SEHNR and CDR2 FQNEAQ (reference sequence). The CDR3 is 15 amino acids. CDR3 amino acids: CASSLSGGLSNEQFF. In DNA form, the CDR3 reads TGTGCCAGCAGCTTATCCGGGGGGCTCAGCAATGAGCAGTTCTTC.

This clone occurred once. This chain links TRBV5-1 with TRBJ1-6; the D gene is possibly TRBD1 (5 bases). The germline V and J ends were trimmed by 0 bases and 0 bases, with 10 bases remaining between them. The germline V gene has CDR1 SGHRS and CDR2 YFSETQ. The CDR3 consists of 17 residues. The CDR3 is CASSLGGSSSYNSPLHF. The CDR3 DNA reads TGCGCCAGCAGCTTGGGGGGCAGTTCCTCCTATAATTCACCCCTCCACTTT.

The DNA of the CDR3 is TGTGCCACCAGCAGAGGCTTTAGGGAGGCCTCCTACGAGCAGTACTTC. It translates to CATSRGFREASYEQYF. The genes are TRBV15 and TRBJ2-7; possibly TRBD2 for D (6 bases). The length of the CDR3 is 16 residues. The germline gives CDR1 LNHNV, CDR2 YYDKDF (reference sequence). Trimming took off 1 base at V and 0 bases at J, with 13 bases between the two ends.

The V call is TRBV11-2, the J call TRBJ1-5; D might be TRBD1 (5 bases). Trimming left V 3 bases short and J 4 bases short, with 10 bases between. The CDR3 consists of 14 residues. Germline CDR1 is SGHAT and CDR2 is FQNNGV. CDR3 nucleotide sequence: TGTGCCAGCAGCTTGGATCGGGGGAATCAGCCCCAGCATTTT. Translation: CASSLDRGNQPQHF.

V gene TRBV9 combines with J gene TRBJ2-1, with D tentatively TRBD1 (5 bases). Germline CDR1 reads SGDLS; CDR2 reads YYNGEE. This CDR3 region has 15 residues. Trimming removed 4 bases at V and 4 bases at J, with 15 bases between. The CDR3 nucleotides are TGTGCCAGCAGCCCCGAGGTAGGGGTGTACAATGAGCAGTTCTTC. Translation gives CASSPEVGVYNEQFF.

This chain links TRBV27 with TRBJ1-2; 11 bases are a match to TRBD1. Germline trimming cut 8 bases from V and 3 bases from J; bases unmatched to any gene: 8. In germline, CDR1 is MNHEY, CDR2 SMNVEV (reference sequence). The CDR3 length is 15 residues. CDR3 DNA: TGTGCCAGCTGGGGGACAGGGGGTCCCGACTATGGCTACACCTTC. Translating gives CASWGTGGPDYGYTF.

The V gene is TRBV7-9, the J gene TRBJ2-7, with a weak D call TRBD1 (7 bases). The germline V gene encodes CDR1 SEHNR and CDR2 FQNEAQ (reference sequence). V was trimmed by 2 bases and J by 5 bases, leaving 16 bases between them. This CDR3 contains 15 residues. The DNA of the CDR3 is TGTGCCAGCAGCTTAAGGCGGAGGGGGCAGCACGAGCAGTACTTC. Encoded protein: CASSLRRRGQHEQYF.

This sequence joins TRBV7-9 and TRBJ2-2, with 7 bases matching TRBD2. V lost 3 bases and J lost 2; bases outside the gene matches: 6. Germline assignment: CDR1 SEHNR and CDR2 FQNEAQ (reference sequence). This CDR3 spans 16 amino acids. CDR3 sequence reads: CASSFRLAHNTGELFF. The CDR3 DNA follows: TGTGCCAGCAGCTTCCGACTAGCCCATAACACCGGGGAGCTGTTTTTT.

The count of this clone is one. V usage is TRBV6-5 and J usage is TRBJ2-1; 9 positions match TRBD1. The trim removed 6 bases at V and 8 bases at J, leaving 8 bases unmatched. The CDR3 is 14 residues long. The germline V gene has CDR1 MNHEY and CDR2 SVGAGI. CDR3 protein: CASSRGQGIDEQFF. The DNA of the CDR3 is TGTGCCAGCAGCCGGGGACAGGGTATCGATGAGCAGTTCTTC.

The chain joins TRBV6-1 to TRBJ2-7, with 9 bases aligning to TRBD1. Germline V lookup: CDR1 MNHNS, CDR2 SASEGT. The V segment lost 7 bases and the J segment 5 bases; nucleotides outside the gene matches: 12. This CDR3 has 15 residues. CDR3 nucleotides: TGTGCCAGCATTCTCCGGGACAGGGCATTCGACGAGCAGTACTTC. It codes for CASILRDRAFDEQYF.

V is TRBV7-8 and J is TRBJ1-2, with D possibly TRBD1 on 5 matching bases. The V and J ends lost 6 bases and 5 bases respectively, with 19 bases between them. Germline CDR1 and CDR2: SGHVS and FQNEAQ. This CDR3 is 15 amino acids long. The DNA for the CDR3 is TGTGCCAGCAGGCCAAGCAGGGTGATACTTTATGGCTACACCTTC. Its protein is CASRPSRVILYGYTF.

The rearrangement joins TRBV5-6 to TRBJ2-1; D is possibly TRBD1 (5 bases). V lost 4 bases to trimming and J lost 6 bases, with 17 bases between them. Looked up from germline, CDR1 is SGHDT and CDR2 is YYEEEE. The CDR3 contains 15 residues. CDR3 region: CASSLDVFRGNEQFF. The CDR3 DNA follows: TGTGCCAGCAGCCTGGACGTCTTTAGGGGCAATGAGCAGTTCTTC.

The chain has TRBV18 and TRBJ2-5; D uncertain. The V end was cut by 0 bases, the J end by 3 bases, with 11 bases between. Germline lookup yields CDR1 KGHSH and CDR2 LQKENI. CDR3 length: 15 amino acids. DNA of the CDR3: TGTGCCAGCTCACCACCGGCCAGGCAAAAAGAGACCCAGTACTTC. Protein product: CASSPPARQKETQYF.

CDR3 bases: TGTGCCTGGAGTGTTGACAGCTATGGCTACACCTTC. It codes for CAWSVDSYGYTF. This sequence joins TRBV30 and TRBJ1-2, with D possibly TRBD1 on 5 matching bases. Germline assignment: CDR1 GTSNPN and CDR2 SVGIG (reference sequence). V dropped 0 bases and J dropped 4 bases, with 6 bases sitting between them. The CDR3 extends over 12 amino acids.